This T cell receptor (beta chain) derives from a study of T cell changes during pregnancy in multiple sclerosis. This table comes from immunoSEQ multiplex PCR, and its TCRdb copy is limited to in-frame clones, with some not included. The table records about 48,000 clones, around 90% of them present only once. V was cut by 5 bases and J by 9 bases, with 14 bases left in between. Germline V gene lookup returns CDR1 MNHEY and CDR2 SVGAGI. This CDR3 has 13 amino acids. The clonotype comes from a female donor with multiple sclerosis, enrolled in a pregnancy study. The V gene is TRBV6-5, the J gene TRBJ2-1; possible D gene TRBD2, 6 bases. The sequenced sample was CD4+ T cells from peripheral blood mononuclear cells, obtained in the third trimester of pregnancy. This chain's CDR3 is CASSAPGAPEQFF. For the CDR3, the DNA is TGTGCCAGCAGTGCTCCGGGAGCCCCTGAGCAGTTCTTC.